The 21 T cell receptor beta chains in this list originate from one sample, sequenced in a study of persistence of HIV-infected CD4 T cells. These receptors are not linked to any known antigen. The stimulus was an HIV-1 Gag 15-mer peptide pool, 0.9 to 1 ug/peptide/mL. Memory cells lacking CD40L and CD69 with high CD45RO were sorted. This was the immunoSEQ version 4 assay in survey mode. Profiling relied on immunoSEQ multiplex PCR, and the TCRdb table lists in-frame clones only, not all of them. The profile covers about 40,000 clones, with roughly 74% appearing a single time and 13% to 15% taken by the ten largest. The sample in question was CD4+ T cells sorted from PBMCs after roughly 17-hour stimulation, obtained from a patient who received antiretroviral therapy. The receptors were gathered from an adult man with HIV who was CMV-seropositive.

DNA of the CDR3: TGTGCCAGCAGCTTGGCCGGGGGGCGAGCCGAGCAGTACTTC. This codes for CASSLAGGRAEQYF. V is TRBV5-5 and J is TRBJ2-7; perhaps TRBD2 as D (7 bases). The CDR3 loop spans 14 amino acids. CDR1 SGHKS and CDR2 YYEKEE come from the germline V gene (reference sequence). Deletions cut 0 bases from V and 6 bases from J, with 13 bases between.

The chain recombines TRBV9 with TRBJ2-1; possible D gene TRBD2, 6 bases. The germline V gene encodes CDR1 SGDLS and CDR2 YYNGEE. The CDR3 is 12 residues long. The V end lost 0 bases, the J end lost 10 bases, and 8 bases lay between the germline ends. The CDR3 bases are TGTGCCAGCAGCGTAGCTCGGGGGGAGCAGTTCTTC. Protein product: CASSVARGEQFF. Based on the CDR3 plus reference TRBV9 and TRBJ2-1, the full variable domain is DSGVTQTPKHLITATGQRVTLRCSPRSGDLSVYWYQQSLDQGLQFLIQYYNGEERAKGNILERFSAQQFPDLHSELNLSSLELGDSALYFCASSVARGEQFFGPGTRLTVL.

V gene TRBV6-2 or TRBV6-3 combines with J gene TRBJ2-2; 10 nucleotides agree with TRBD1. Germline CDR1 is MNHEY and CDR2 is SVGEGT. The junction had 12 bases not matched to a gene; V was cut back by 5 bases and J by 6 bases. The CDR3 runs 17 residues. CDR3 bases: TGTGCCAGCAGTCCAATGTCTGACAGGGGGCATGCCGGGGAGCTGTTTTTT. This gives the protein CASSPMSDRGHAGELFF.

J is TRBJ1-2 and V is TRBV29-1; TRBD1 matches 9 bases. Germline V CDR1 and CDR2: SQVTM, ANQGSEA. The trim removed 5 bases at V and 4 bases at J, leaving 2 bases unmatched. There are 12 residues in the CDR3. The CDR3 DNA follows: TGCAGCGTTTGGGACAGGGCCTATGGCTACACCTTC. Translated: CSVWDRAYGYTF. Based on the CDR3 plus reference TRBV29-1 and TRBJ1-2, the full variable domain is SAVISQKPSRDICQRGTSLTIQCQVDSQVTMMFWYRQQPGQSLTLIATANQGSEATYESGFVIDKFPISRPNLTFSTLTVSNMSPEDSSIYLCSVWDRAYGYTFGSGTRLTVV.

This chain links TRBV19 with TRBJ1-2; no clear D gene. Germline V lookup: CDR1 LNHDA, CDR2 SQIVND (reference sequence). The V end lost 2 bases, the J end lost 4 bases, and 11 bases lay between the germline ends. This CDR3 has 14 amino acids. The CDR3 DNA sequence: TGTGCCAGTAGTATAAAAGGGATGGTCTATGGCTACACCTTC. Its translation is CASSIKGMVYGYTF.

The chain links TRBV19 to TRBJ1-2; D is unresolved. The CDR3 consists of 15 residues. V was clipped by 5 bases and J by 8 bases, with 21 bases between them. Germline V gives CDR1 LNHDA, CDR2 SQIVND (reference sequence). CDR3 loop: CASSSPVLGRLGYTF. CDR3 DNA sequence: TGTGCCAGTAGTTCCCCTGTTCTGGGGAGGTTAGGCTACACCTTC.

The gene calls are TRBV2 and TRBJ2-6, with a tentative D call TRBD1 (6 bases). Germline V gene data show CDR1 as SNHLY and CDR2 as FYNNEI. CDR3 size: 16 residues. Deletions cut 5 bases from V and 0 bases from J, with 11 bases between. CDR3 bases: TGTGCCAGCAGTTCGAGGGGGATCTCTGGGGCCAACGTCCTGACTTTC. This encodes CASSSRGISGANVLTF.

The V and J genes are TRBV5-5 and TRBJ1-5, with D tentatively TRBD1 (6 bases). Deletions cut 4 bases from V and 6 bases from J, with 17 bases between. This CDR3 contains 15 residues. Looked up from germline, CDR1 is SGHKS and CDR2 is YYEKEE (reference sequence). CDR3 nucleotide sequence: TGTGCCAGCAGCCGGGGGAGGGGGTTGTTTCAGCCCCAGCATTTT. Its protein product is CASSRGRGLFQPQHF.

This sequence joins TRBV11-3 and TRBJ2-7; the D gene is possibly TRBD2 (5 bases). Germline values: CDR1 SGHNT, CDR2 YENEEA. The CDR3 sequence is 15 residues long. V was cut by 1 base and J by 6 bases, with 16 bases left in between. The CDR3 reads CASSLGTQEVSEQYF. As DNA, the CDR3 is TGTGCCAGCAGCTTAGGAACGCAGGAGGTCAGCGAGCAGTACTTC.

The genes are TRBV28 and TRBJ1-5, with D perhaps TRBD1 (5 bases). Germline V gene sequence: CDR1 MDHEN, CDR2 SYDVKM. Trimming cost V 3 bases and J 3 bases, with 18 bases left between them. The CDR3 contains 17 residues. The CDR3 loop reads CASSFHGGSGNNQPQHF. As DNA, the CDR3 is TGTGCCAGCAGTTTCCATGGGGGGTCGGGGAACAATCAGCCCCAGCATTTT.

The chain joins TRBV19 to TRBJ1-1; D is perhaps TRBD1 (5 bases). In germline, CDR1 is LNHDA, CDR2 SQIVND (reference sequence). The V and J ends lost 3 bases and 5 bases respectively, with 19 bases between them. The CDR3 is 16 residues long. CDR3 DNA: TGTGCCAGTAGTATCCCCCGACAGACCCCGCGGACTGAAGCTTTCTTT. Protein: CASSIPRQTPRTEAFF. The whole variable domain, remainder taken from reference TRBV19 and TRBJ1-1, is DGGITQSPKYLFRKEGQNVTLSCEQNLNHDAMYWYRQDPGQGLRLIYYSQIVNDFQKGDIAEGYSVSREKKESFPLTVTSAQKNPTAFYLCASSIPRQTPRTEAFFGQGTRLTVV.

The chain combines TRBV7-3 with TRBJ2-7; TRBD1 matches 9 bases. The germline gives CDR1 SGHTA, CDR2 FQGTGA. The CDR3 consists of 13 residues. V shed 5 bases, J shed 6 bases, and the junction held 5 bases outside the gene matches. The CDR3 coding sequence is TGTGCCAGCAGCGTACTACAGGGGGCCGAGCAGTACTTC. The encoded protein is CASSVLQGAEQYF.

The chain joins TRBV27 to TRBJ1-2, with 7 positions matching TRBD1. The V gene end was trimmed by 6 bases and the J gene end by 6 bases; junction bases not matched to a gene: 25. There are 19 residues in the CDR3. Germline V CDR1 and CDR2: MNHEY, SMNVEV (reference sequence). Here the CDR3 reads CASREFSDRVFSVVDGYTF. The DNA for the CDR3 is TGTGCCAGCAGAGAGTTTTCAGACAGGGTATTCAGTGTAGTAGATGGCTACACCTTC.

This clone was detected only once. This chain connects TRBV27 to TRBJ2-2, with TRBD2 matching over 13 bases. CDR1 is MNHEY and CDR2 is SMNVEV in the germline V gene (reference sequence). The CDR3 extends over 20 amino acids. J gave up 4 bases and V 5 bases, and 16 bases lay outside the gene matches. The CDR3 loop reads CASSPRTSGGKTRVTGELFF. The CDR3 bases are TGTGCCAGCAGTCCCCGGACTAGCGGGGGCAAAACCCGAGTCACCGGGGAGCTGTTTTTT.

The chain carries TRBV30 and TRBJ2-2; D not certain. The V end was cut by 0 bases, the J end by 5 bases, with 10 bases between. The germline CDR1 and CDR2 sequences are GTSNPN and SVGIG (reference sequence). This CDR3 has 14 amino acids. CDR3 amino acids: CAWSVLGETGELFF. In DNA form, the CDR3 reads TGTGCCTGGAGTGTTCTTGGGGAAACCGGGGAGCTGTTTTTT. Combining the CDR3 with reference TRBV30 and TRBJ2-2 gives the whole variable domain SQTIHQWPATLVQPVGSPLSLECTVEGTSNPNLYWYRQAAGRGLQLLFYSVGIGQISSEVPQNLSASRPQDRQFILSSKKLLLSDSGFYLCAWSVLGETGELFFGEGSRLTVL.

V is TRBV19 and J is TRBJ2-7; TRBD1 matches at 9 bases. Per the germline V gene, CDR1 is LNHDA and CDR2 is SQIVND (reference sequence). The CDR3 extends over 13 amino acids. V was pared by 7 bases and J by 1 base, with 2 bases of the junction left unmatched. DNA of the CDR3: TGTGCCAGTAAGGACAGGGGTTCCTACGAGCAGTACTTC. This gives the protein CASKDRGSYEQYF.

The gene calls are TRBV6-2 or TRBV6-3 and TRBJ2-2; TRBD1 agrees at 9 bases. J was trimmed by 5 bases and V by 6 bases; bases with no gene match: 10. The CDR3 sequence is 16 residues long. CDR1 is MNHEY and CDR2 is SVGEGT in the germline V gene. Here the CDR3 DNA reads TGTGCCAGCAGCCGCCCCACGGGGACAGGGACCGGGGAGCTGTTTTTT. Translating gives CASSRPTGTGTGELFF.

The genes are TRBV5-1 and TRBJ2-1; 13 bases line up with TRBD2. Trimming removed 4 bases from V and 1 base from J; junction bases left unmatched: 2. Germline V gene sequence: CDR1 SGHRS, CDR2 YFSETQ. CDR3 length: 16 residues. CDR3 DNA sequence: TGCGCCAGCAGCAGGGGACTAGCGGGGTCCTACAATGAGCAGTTCTTC. Translation gives CASSRGLAGSYNEQFF.

The chain recombines TRBV18 with TRBJ2-5; D unresolved. Trimming stripped 3 bases from V and 2 bases from J, with 7 bases between. Per germline, CDR1 KGHSH and CDR2 LQKENI. This CDR3 is 13 amino acids long. The CDR3 DNA is TGTGCCAGCTCACCCGCGTATCAAGAGACCCAGTACTTC. Amino acids: CASSPAYQETQYF.

This sequence joins TRBV18 and TRBJ2-5, with 14 nucleotides matching TRBD2. Germline CDR1 KGHSH, CDR2 LQKENI. The trim removed 3 bases at V and 4 bases at J, leaving 10 bases unmatched. This CDR3 comprises 18 residues. This chain's CDR3 is CASSPPGLAGGLGETQYF. In nucleotides, the CDR3 is TGTGCCAGCTCACCGCCCGGACTAGCGGGAGGACTGGGAGAGACCCAGTACTTC.

The V call is TRBV11-2, the J call TRBJ1-4, with 8 bases fitting TRBD1. Per the germline V gene, CDR1 is SGHAT and CDR2 is FQNNGV. V trimming: 3 bases; J trimming: 7 bases; junction bases outside the gene matches: 7. The CDR3 spans 15 residues. This chain's CDR3 is CASSLSWTGFEKLFF. The CDR3 DNA is TGTGCCAGCAGCTTGTCGTGGACAGGGTTTGAAAAACTGTTTTTT.